These 24 T cell receptor beta chains were sequenced from one sample in a study of beta chain features in type 1 diabetes. Since all of the isolated RNA was reverse transcribed, expressed TCRB transcripts were what got sequenced. Only in-frame clones appear in the TCRdb table, and some are missing; sequencing was by immunoSEQ multiplex PCR. The sample consists of approximately 60,000 clones, 59% of them appearing once. The specimen was Tregs from blood. These receptor sequences come from a woman younger than 35 in good health.

This chain connects TRBV10-3 to TRBJ2-2; TRBD2 matches 8 bases. The CDR3 length is 14 residues. Looked up from germline, CDR1 is ENHRY and CDR2 is SYGVKD. The V gene end was trimmed by 10 bases and the J gene end by 4 bases; junction bases not matched to a gene: 8. The CDR3 DNA sequence: TGTGCCACCGTCGAGCGGGGGTCCACCGGGGAGCTGTTTTTT. Protein sequence: CATVERGSTGELFF.

This clone was seen only a few times. The chain links TRBV7-9 to TRBJ1-3; tentative D call: TRBD1 (6 bases). CDR1 and CDR2 (germline): SEHNR, FQNEAQ (reference sequence). V lost 4 bases, J lost 1 base, and 8 bases lay in between. This CDR3 region has 14 residues. For the CDR3, the DNA is TGTGCCAGCAGCTCCGGACAGTCTGGAAACACCATATATTTT. Translated: CASSSGQSGNTIYF.

This chain connects TRBV28 to TRBJ1-4; D is uncertain. The CDR3 runs 11 residues. Between the trimmed V and J ends, which lost 5 bases and 8 bases, there was a span of 6 bases. CDR1 is MDHEN and CDR2 is SYDVKM in the germline V gene. CDR3 DNA sequence: TGTGCCAGCAGTCTACGAGAAAAACTGTTTTTT. Amino acids: CASSLREKLFF.

J is TRBJ2-3 and V is TRBV30, with D maybe TRBD2 (6 bases). This CDR3 region has 14 residues. Germline CDR1 and CDR2: GTSNPN and SVGIG (reference sequence). Trimming pared 0 bases from V and 7 bases from J, leaving 14 bases between. The CDR3 is CAWSVIAGLHTQYF. CDR3 bases: TGTGCCTGGAGTGTAATTGCGGGACTCCATACGCAGTATTTT. Based on the CDR3 plus reference TRBV30 and TRBJ2-3, the full variable domain is SQTIHQWPATLVQPVGSPLSLECTVEGTSNPNLYWYRQAAGRGLQLLFYSVGIGQISSEVPQNLSASRPQDRQFILSSKKLLLSDSGFYLCAWSVIAGLHTQYFGPGTRLTVL.

The chain carries TRBV21-1 and TRBJ2-7; the table's D call, TRBD1, has no DNA check behind it. TRBV21-1 is a pseudogene segment. This CDR3 has 13 amino acids. CDR3 region: CASSKYRAYEQYF. The CDR3 DNA sequence: TGTGCCAGCAGCAAATACAGGGCTTACGAGCAGTACTTC.

This clone occurred a few times. The chain uses TRBV19 and TRBJ1-4, with a tentative D call TRBD1 (5 bases). V lost 8 bases and J 4 bases, leaving 17 bases between the germline ends. CDR1 is LNHDA, CDR2 SQIVND, per germline (reference sequence). CDR3 length: 15 residues. The CDR3 region has the DNA TGTGCCAGTGGGACGATCCGGGACTATAATGAAAAACTGTTTTTT. Translated, it gives CASGTIRDYNEKLFF. Full variable domain (remainder filled in from reference TRBV19 and TRBJ1-4): DGGITQSPKYLFRKEGQNVTLSCEQNLNHDAMYWYRQDPGQGLRLIYYSQIVNDFQKGDIAEGYSVSREKKESFPLTVTSAQKNPTAFYLCASGTIRDYNEKLFFGSGTQLSVL.

This clone was detected a few times. The genes are TRBV29-1 and TRBJ1-1; weak D call: TRBD1 (6 bases). The V gene's germline CDR1 is SQVTM and CDR2 ANQGSEA. CDR3 length equals 13 residues. V lost 2 bases and J lost 1, with 8 bases in between. CDR3 sequence: CSVERDTNTEAFF. For the CDR3, the DNA is TGCAGCGTTGAACGGGACACGAACACTGAAGCTTTCTTT.

The chain employs TRBV27 and TRBJ1-6; no clear D gene. Looked up from germline, CDR1 is MNHEY and CDR2 is SMNVEV (reference sequence). This CDR3 region has 15 residues. V was cut by 6 bases and J by 7 bases, with 16 bases left in between. The CDR3 loop reads CASRPGSLLNSPLHF. The CDR3 bases are TGTGCCAGCAGACCGGGGTCCTTATTGAATTCACCCCTCCACTTT.

This clone was observed once. The gene calls are TRBV27 and TRBJ1-4; 7 positions agree with TRBD1. CDR3 length: 15 amino acids. The V segment lost 6 bases and the J segment 3 bases; nucleotides outside the gene matches: 7. Germline CDR1 and CDR2: MNHEY and SMNVEV (reference sequence). CDR3 in DNA: TGTGCCAGCAGGAACCTGGGGACAGCTAATGAAAAACTGTTTTTT. Translation gives CASRNLGTANEKLFF.

This chain uses TRBV18 with TRBJ2-7; D gene unclear. Germline CDR1 and CDR2: KGHSH and LQKENI. CDR3 length: 15 residues. Trimming left V 4 bases short and J 2 bases short, with 15 bases between. The CDR3: CASSLPGQATYEQYF. In DNA, the CDR3 is TGTGCCAGCTCACTCCCTGGCCAGGCCACCTACGAGCAGTACTTC.

This chain joins TRBV18 and TRBJ2-1; the D gene is possibly TRBD2 (6 bases). V was shortened by 2 bases and J by 4 bases, with 9 bases between the two germline ends. CDR1 KGHSH and CDR2 LQKENI come from the germline V gene. This CDR3 comprises 14 residues. The DNA of the CDR3 is TGTGCCAGCTCACCAGGGGGGTCTTACAATGAGCAGTTCTTC. Amino acids: CASSPGGSYNEQFF.

The chain carries TRBV7-9 and TRBJ1-2, with no clear D. CDR1 is SEHNR and CDR2 is FQNEAQ in the germline V gene (reference sequence). The CDR3 loop spans 10 amino acids. V lost 5 bases to trimming and J lost 5 bases, with 3 bases between them. The CDR3 nucleotides are TGTGCCAGCAGCCGGTATGGCTACACCTTC. The encoded protein is CASSRYGYTF. The full variable domain, with the rest looked up from reference TRBV7-9 and TRBJ1-2, is DTGVSQNPRHKITKRGQNVTFRCDPISEHNRLYWYRQTLGQGPEFLTYFQNEAQLEKSRLLSDRFSAERPKGSFSTLEIQRTEQGDSAMYLCASSRYGYTFGSGTRLTVV.

The chain uses TRBV10-3 and TRBJ2-7, with a tentative D call TRBD2 (7 bases). Trimming took off 3 bases at V and 3 bases at J, with 18 bases between the two ends. Per germline, CDR1 ENHRY and CDR2 SYGVKD. The CDR3 length is 16 residues. The DNA for the CDR3 is TGTGCCATCAGTGAATTTCCGTCAGGGGAGGGCTACGAGCAGTACTTC. This gives the protein CAISEFPSGEGYEQYF.

The genes are TRBV6-1 and TRBJ1-1; D remains unclear. This CDR3 spans 13 amino acids. V was pared by 7 bases and J by 0 bases, with 9 bases between. Per the germline V gene, CDR1 is MNHNS and CDR2 is SASEGT. CDR3 in DNA: TGTGCCAGCACTCGGGTCCTGAACACTGAAGCTTTCTTT. Translated: CASTRVLNTEAFF.

The rearrangement joins TRBV10-1 to TRBJ2-1; 7 bases are a match to TRBD2. After removal of 3 bases from V and 5 bases from J, the junction contained 1 base not matched to a gene. In germline, CDR1 is WNHNN, CDR2 SYGVQD (reference sequence). The CDR3 length is 13 residues. The CDR3 DNA sequence: TGCGCCAGCAGTGATGGGGGGGACAATGAGCAGTTCTTC. This sequence encodes CASSDGGDNEQFF.

The V call is TRBV6-6, the J call TRBJ2-3, with 9 positions matching TRBD1. The V segment lost 6 bases and the J segment 4 bases; nucleotides outside the gene matches: 5. Germline V CDR1 and CDR2: MNHNY, SVGAGI (reference sequence). The CDR3 loop spans 14 amino acids. CDR3 nucleotide sequence: TGTGCCAGCAGCCGGGACAGGGCGGCAGATACGCAGTATTTT. Its translation: CASSRDRAADTQYF.

Note on this clone: Germline and junction disagree at one end, which may indicate a read error. The gene calls are TRBV30 and TRBJ2-4, with 7 bases aligning to TRBD1. From germline, CDR1 is GTSNPN and CDR2 SVGIG (reference sequence). The CDR3 sequence is 15 residues long. The CDR3 sequence: CTWSVGTGAGNIQYF. The CDR3, as DNA: TGTACCTGGAGTGTGGGAACAGGGGCGGGAAACATTCAGTACTTC.

The rearrangement uses TRBV7-3 and TRBJ2-2; D is undetermined. Trimming took 3 bases from V and 3 from J, leaving 2 bases between them. The CDR3 is 12 residues long. Per germline, CDR1 SGHTA and CDR2 FQGTGA. CDR3 amino acids: CASSFDTGELFF. CDR3 in DNA: TGTGCCAGCAGCTTCGACACCGGGGAGCTGTTTTTT.

This clone was observed a few times. This chain links TRBV6-5 with TRBJ2-1; 10 nucleotides agree with TRBD1. V gave up 3 bases and J gave up 3 bases; unmatched junction bases: 5. The CDR3 length is 16 residues. CDR1 is MNHEY and CDR2 is SVGAGI in the germline V gene. The CDR3, as DNA: TGTGCCAGCAGTTATTACGGGACAGGGGTCTACAATGAGCAGTTCTTC. As protein: CASSYYGTGVYNEQFF.

This chain joins TRBV18 and TRBJ1-3; D not resolved. Trimming took 0 bases from V and 1 from J, leaving 10 bases between them. This CDR3 region has 16 residues. Germline V gene lookup returns CDR1 KGHSH and CDR2 LQKENI. DNA of the CDR3: TGTGCCAGCTCACCACCGTTGCTAGAGTCTGGAAACACCATATATTTT. Amino acids: CASSPPLLESGNTIYF.

The rearrangement joins TRBV7-2 to TRBJ2-7; no definite D call. Germline V gives CDR1 SGHTA, CDR2 FQGNSA. Trimming took 0 bases from V and 3 from J, leaving 12 bases between them. This CDR3 is 15 amino acids long. CDR3 in DNA: TGTGCCAGCAGCTTAGCGCCACAGTTTATCTACGAGCAGTACTTC. Residues: CASSLAPQFIYEQYF.

In this sample, this clone turned up a few times. The chain couples TRBV19 to TRBJ2-1, with TRBD1 identical over 8 bases. CDR1 and CDR2 (germline): LNHDA, SQIVND (reference sequence). The trim removed 5 bases at V and 9 bases at J, leaving 6 bases unmatched. The CDR3 has 13 residues. The CDR3 bases are TGTGCCAGTAGTCCGGGACAGGTGGGTGAGCAGTTCTTC. Its protein is CASSPGQVGEQFF.

This clone has only a few counts. V usage is TRBV6-1 and J usage is TRBJ1-1; 7 bases agree with TRBD1. The CDR3 covers 15 residues. CDR1 MNHNS and CDR2 SASEGT come from the germline V gene. Trimming at V came to 11 bases and at J to 1 base, leaving 13 bases not matched to a gene. The CDR3 region has the DNA TGTGCCCCCCGACAGGGTTGGTCCCGGAACACTGAAGCTTTCTTT. Residues: CAPRQGWSRNTEAFF.

The chain joins TRBV12-5 to TRBJ2-5; TRBD2 matches at 8 bases. Germline V CDR1 and CDR2: LGHNT, FRNRAP. This CDR3 spans 14 amino acids. The V segment lost 5 bases and the J segment 2 bases; nucleotides outside the gene matches: 4. The CDR3 protein is CASGLGTSQETQYF. As DNA, the CDR3 is TGTGCTAGTGGTCTTGGGACTAGTCAAGAGACCCAGTACTTC.